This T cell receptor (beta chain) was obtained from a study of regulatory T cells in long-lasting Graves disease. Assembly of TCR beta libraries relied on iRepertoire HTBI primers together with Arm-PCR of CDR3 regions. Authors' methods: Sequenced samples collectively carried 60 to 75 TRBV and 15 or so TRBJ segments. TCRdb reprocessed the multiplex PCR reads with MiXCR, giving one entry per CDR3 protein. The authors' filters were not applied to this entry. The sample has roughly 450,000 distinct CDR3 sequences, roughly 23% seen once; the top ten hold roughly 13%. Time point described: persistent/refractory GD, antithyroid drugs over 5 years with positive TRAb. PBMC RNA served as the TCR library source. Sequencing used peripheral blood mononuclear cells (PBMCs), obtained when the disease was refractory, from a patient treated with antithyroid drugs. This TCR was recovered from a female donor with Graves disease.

For the CDR3, the DNA is TGTGCCAGTAGTATAGATCGGGGGGGATTGCGCTACACCTTC. Amino acids: CASSIDRGGLRYTF. J is TRBJ1-2 and V is TRBV19; the D gene is possibly TRBD1 (5 bases). The germline CDR1 and CDR2 sequences are LNHDA and SQIVND (reference sequence). The CDR3 consists of 14 residues. Trimming took off 0 bases at V and 9 bases at J, with 14 bases between the two ends.